The entry below describes one T cell receptor (beta chain). Measured with immunoSEQ multiplex PCR; TCRdb has only the in-frame clones, and not every one. The sample consists of about 410,000 clones, 90% of them appearing once. This specimen comes from a study of control samples from healthy donors and cancer patients. There are 18 residues in the CDR3. Per germline, CDR1 SGHDT and CDR2 YYEEEE. J gave up 2 bases and V 3 bases, and 6 bases lay outside the gene matches. The chain is built from TRBV5-6 and TRBJ2-6; 12 bases match TRBD1. The TCR was taken from a man aged 40-49 years with head and neck cancer. The source material was PBMCs. The DNA for the CDR3 is TGTGCCAGCAGCTCGGGGACAGGGGGCGTAACTGGGGCCAACGTCCTGACTTTC. Its translation: CASSSGTGGVTGANVLTF.